Listed below are T cell receptor beta chains from one sample, sequenced in a study of response to subunit inactivated influenza vaccine. TCRdb fed the RT-PCR reads into MiXCR, producing one record per CDR3 protein. Altogether 150,000 to 200,000 distinct CDR3 sequences are present, more than 10% being singletons, with the ten largest covering less than 30%. This same sample was also part of a study on T cells expressing NK-cell markers.

The sequencing used CD8+ T cells sorted from PBMCs, collected 11 to 12 days after vaccination. Receptor source: a man between 45 and 60 years old who received an inactivated influenza vaccine. Both conserved end residues are part of each CDR3. D genes are given only for firm matches. Clone sizes are given selectively: once, few, many, or a class where the clone is expanded.

d_call: TRBD2
j_call: TRBJ2-2
clone_size: NA
v_call: TRBV10-2
cdr3_aa: CATRLANTGELFF
cdr3_nt: TGCGCCACCAGACTAGCTAACACCGGGGAGCTGTTTTTT

d_call: TRBD1
j_call: TRBJ2-5
clone_size: many
v_call: TRBV6-2/TRBV6-3
cdr3_aa: CASSYTPGQGDEETQYF
cdr3_nt: TGTGCCAGCAGTTACACTCCGGGACAGGGGGACGAAGAGACCCAGTACTTC

d_call: TRBD1
j_call: TRBJ2-7
clone_size: NA
v_call: TRBV5-1
cdr3_aa: CASSLALTGDEQYF
cdr3_nt: TGCGCCAGCAGCTTGGCCCTGACAGGGGACGAGCAGTACTTC

d_call: NA
j_call: TRBJ2-5
clone_size: NA
v_call: TRBV29-1
cdr3_aa: CSVEERYF
cdr3_nt: TGCAGCGTTGAGGAACGGTACTTC

d_call: NA
j_call: TRBJ2-7
clone_size: few
v_call: TRBV20-1
cdr3_aa: CSARDRRASRDEQYF
cdr3_nt: TGCAGTGCTAGAGATCGACGGGCTTCAAGGGACGAGCAGTACTTC

d_call: NA
j_call: TRBJ2-4
clone_size: NA
v_call: TRBV18
cdr3_aa: CASSPWEGASQNIQYF
cdr3_nt: TGTGCCAGCTCACCATGGGAGGGGGCGAGCCAAAACATTCAGTACTTC

d_call: TRBD2
j_call: TRBJ2-2
clone_size: many
v_call: TRBV14
cdr3_aa: CASSHTTSGGTITGELFF
cdr3_nt: TGTGCCAGCAGCCACACGACTAGCGGGGGGACAATCACCGGGGAGCTGTTTTTT

d_call: NA
j_call: TRBJ2-7
clone_size: NA
v_call: TRBV3-1
cdr3_aa: CASSQELSGPYEQYF
cdr3_nt: TGTGCCAGCAGCCAAGAACTTAGTGGACCCTACGAGCAGTACTTC

d_call: NA
j_call: TRBJ2-1
clone_size: few
v_call: TRBV2
cdr3_aa: CASTLWTAYNEQFF
cdr3_nt: TGTGCCAGCACCCTGTGGACGGCCTACAATGAGCAGTTCTTC

d_call: NA
j_call: TRBJ1-1
clone_size: NA
v_call: TRBV7-9
cdr3_aa: CASSHDWGTEAFF
cdr3_nt: TGTGCCAGCAGCCACGATTGGGGGACTGAAGCTTTCTTT

d_call: TRBD1
j_call: TRBJ2-5
clone_size: few
v_call: TRBV3-1
cdr3_aa: CASERGRETQYF
cdr3_nt: TGTGCCAGCGAAAGGGGGCGCGAGACCCAGTACTTC

d_call: TRBD2
j_call: TRBJ2-3
clone_size: few
v_call: TRBV2
cdr3_aa: CASSGEREPDTQYF
cdr3_nt: TGTGCCAGCAGTGGGGAGCGGGAGCCAGATACGCAGTATTTT

d_call: NA
j_call: TRBJ1-1
clone_size: NA
v_call: TRBV7-9
cdr3_aa: CASSLGPSGAEAFF
cdr3_nt: TGTGCCAGCAGCTTAGGTCCCTCCGGAGCTGAAGCTTTCTTT

d_call: NA
j_call: TRBJ2-1
clone_size: few
v_call: TRBV9
cdr3_aa: CASSGPRARQFF
cdr3_nt: TGTGCCAGCAGTGGACCCCGGGCGAGACAGTTCTTC

d_call: NA
j_call: TRBJ2-7
clone_size: many
v_call: TRBV6-5
cdr3_aa: CASSYSMDLYEQYF
cdr3_nt: TGTGCCAGCAGTTACTCGATGGACCTCTACGAGCAGTACTTC

d_call: NA
j_call: TRBJ2-1
clone_size: few
v_call: TRBV27
cdr3_aa: CASSFPGGGNEQFF
cdr3_nt: TGTGCCAGCAGTTTCCCGGGTGGGGGGAATGAGCAGTTCTTC

d_call: NA
j_call: TRBJ2-2
clone_size: NA
v_call: TRBV27
cdr3_aa: CASSLAAADTGELFF
cdr3_nt: TGTGCCAGCAGTTTAGCTGCGGCGGACACCGGGGAGCTGTTTTTT

d_call: NA
j_call: TRBJ2-1
clone_size: few
v_call: TRBV15
cdr3_aa: CATQQPGELVHEQFF
cdr3_nt: TGTGCCACCCAGCAACCAGGGGAACTCGTCCATGAGCAGTTCTTC

d_call: TRBD2
j_call: TRBJ2-3
clone_size: NA
v_call: TRBV7-3
cdr3_aa: CASSASGFTDTQYF
cdr3_nt: TGTGCCAGCAGCGCTAGCGGGTTCACAGATACGCAGTATTTT

d_call: TRBD2
j_call: TRBJ2-1
clone_size: NA
v_call: TRBV6-2/TRBV6-3
cdr3_aa: CASSPLGTSEYNEQFF
cdr3_nt: TGTGCCAGCAGCCCCCTCGGGACTAGCGAATACAATGAGCAGTTCTTC

d_call: TRBD1
j_call: TRBJ1-6
clone_size: NA
v_call: TRBV27
cdr3_aa: CASSPGTGVWGSPLHF
cdr3_nt: TGTGCCAGCAGTCCCGGGACAGGGGTTTGGGGTTCACCCCTCCACTTT

d_call: TRBD1
j_call: TRBJ2-1
clone_size: NA
v_call: TRBV2
cdr3_aa: CASPKPGTGLYNEQFF
cdr3_nt: TGTGCCAGCCCTAAACCCGGGACAGGGTTGTACAATGAGCAGTTCTTC

d_call: TRBD1
j_call: TRBJ2-5
clone_size: NA
v_call: TRBV12-3/TRBV12-4
cdr3_aa: CASSHGTGDGEETQYF
cdr3_nt: TGTGCCAGCAGCCACGGGACAGGGGATGGGGAAGAGACCCAGTACTTC

d_call: NA
j_call: TRBJ2-3
clone_size: NA
v_call: TRBV10-3
cdr3_aa: CAISTELTDTQYF
cdr3_nt: TGTGCCATCAGCACCGAGTTGACAGATACGCAGTATTTT

d_call: TRBD1
j_call: TRBJ2-7
clone_size: many
v_call: TRBV19
cdr3_aa: CASSIGTGTYEQYF
cdr3_nt: TGCGCCAGCAGCATCGGGACAGGTACCTACGAGCAGTACTTC

d_call: NA
j_call: TRBJ2-1
clone_size: NA
v_call: TRBV7-9
cdr3_aa: CASSILSNEQFF
cdr3_nt: TGTGCCAGCAGCATCCTAAGCAATGAGCAGTTCTTC

d_call: TRBD2
j_call: TRBJ2-1
clone_size: NA
v_call: TRBV6-5
cdr3_aa: CASSSGLAAGHEQFF
cdr3_nt: TGTGCCAGCAGTTCGGGACTAGCGGCTGGGCATGAGCAGTTCTTC

d_call: NA
j_call: TRBJ2-5
clone_size: NA
v_call: TRBV7-9
cdr3_aa: CASRSPRDLGETQYF
cdr3_nt: TGTGCCAGCAGATCCCCGAGGGACCTGGGAGAGACCCAGTACTTC

d_call: NA
j_call: TRBJ2-2
clone_size: few
v_call: TRBV7-9
cdr3_aa: CASSPGPSTGELFF
cdr3_nt: TGTGCCAGCAGTCCGGGACCAAGCACCGGGGAGCTGTTTTTT

d_call: TRBD1
j_call: TRBJ2-7
clone_size: NA
v_call: TRBV29-1
cdr3_aa: CSVEDPTGEGAGYEQYF
cdr3_nt: TGCAGCGTTGAAGATCCAACCGGTGAGGGGGCGGGCTACGAGCAGTACTTC

d_call: TRBD1
j_call: TRBJ1-3
clone_size: few
v_call: TRBV29-1
cdr3_aa: CSARDRSRNTIYF
cdr3_nt: TGCAGCGCCCGGGACAGATCCCGAAACACCATATATTTT

d_call: NA
j_call: TRBJ2-1
clone_size: few
v_call: TRBV28
cdr3_aa: CASSSLYSNEQFF
cdr3_nt: TGTGCCAGCAGTTCCCTCTACAGCAATGAGCAGTTCTTC

d_call: NA
j_call: TRBJ1-1
clone_size: NA
v_call: TRBV12-3/TRBV12-4
cdr3_aa: CASSSLGGAEAFF
cdr3_nt: TGTGCCAGCAGTTCTCTGGGCGGCGCTGAAGCTTTCTTT

d_call: NA
j_call: TRBJ2-7
clone_size: few
v_call: TRBV28
cdr3_aa: CASSLGLDAYEQYF
cdr3_nt: TGTGCCAGCAGTTTAGGACTGGATGCCTACGAGCAGTACTTC

d_call: NA
j_call: TRBJ2-2
clone_size: few
v_call: TRBV5-1
cdr3_aa: CASSLNWGTGELFF
cdr3_nt: TGCGCCAGCAGCTTAAACTGGGGCACCGGGGAGCTGTTTTTT

d_call: NA
j_call: TRBJ1-6
clone_size: NA
v_call: TRBV14
cdr3_aa: CASSQEPPGYSPLHF
cdr3_nt: TGTGCCAGCAGCCAAGAACCACCCGGGTATTCACCCCTCCACTTT

d_call: TRBD1
j_call: TRBJ1-6
clone_size: many
v_call: TRBV6-1
cdr3_aa: CASTDRGGSPLHF
cdr3_nt: TGTGCCAGCACCGACAGGGGAGGTTCACCCCTCCACTTT